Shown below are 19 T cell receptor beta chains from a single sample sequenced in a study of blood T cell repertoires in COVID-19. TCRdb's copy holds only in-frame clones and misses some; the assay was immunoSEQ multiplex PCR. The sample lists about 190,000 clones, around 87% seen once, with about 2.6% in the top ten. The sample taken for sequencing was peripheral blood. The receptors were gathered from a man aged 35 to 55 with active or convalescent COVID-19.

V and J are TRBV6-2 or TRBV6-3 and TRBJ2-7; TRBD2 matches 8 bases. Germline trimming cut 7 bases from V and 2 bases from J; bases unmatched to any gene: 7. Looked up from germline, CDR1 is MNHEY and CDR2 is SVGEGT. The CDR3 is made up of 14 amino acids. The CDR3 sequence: CASTPRGGTYEQYF. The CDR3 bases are TGTGCCAGCACCCCCCGCGGGGGGACCTACGAGCAGTACTTC.

The CDR3 reads CASREVRGGGTYEQYF. Here the CDR3 DNA reads TGTGCCAGCCGCGAGGTTCGTGGGGGGGGCACCTACGAGCAGTACTTC. The V call is TRBV2, the J call TRBJ2-7, with a weak D call TRBD2 (7 bases). Germline V gene data show CDR1 as SNHLY and CDR2 as FYNNEI. V lost 8 bases to trimming and J lost 2 bases, with 22 bases between them. The CDR3 covers 16 residues.

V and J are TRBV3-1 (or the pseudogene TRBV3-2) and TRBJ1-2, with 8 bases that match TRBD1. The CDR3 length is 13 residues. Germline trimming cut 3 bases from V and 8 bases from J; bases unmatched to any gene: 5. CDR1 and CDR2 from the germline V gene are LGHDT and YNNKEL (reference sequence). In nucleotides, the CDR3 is TGTGCCAGCAGCCATGGACAGGGCCTAGGCTACACCTTC. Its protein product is CASSHGQGLGYTF.

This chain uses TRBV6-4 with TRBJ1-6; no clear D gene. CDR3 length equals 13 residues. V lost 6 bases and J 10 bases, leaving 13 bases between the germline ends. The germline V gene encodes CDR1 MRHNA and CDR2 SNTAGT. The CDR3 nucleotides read TGTGCCAGCAGCCCCCGGACGGGATCACCCCTCCACTTT. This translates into CASSPRTGSPLHF.

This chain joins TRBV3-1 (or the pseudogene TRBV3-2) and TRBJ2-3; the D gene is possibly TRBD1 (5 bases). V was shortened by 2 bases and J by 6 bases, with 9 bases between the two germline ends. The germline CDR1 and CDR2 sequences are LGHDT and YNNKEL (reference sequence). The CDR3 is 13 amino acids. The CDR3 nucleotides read TGTGCCAGCAGCCAACAGGGAAAGGATACGCAGTATTTT. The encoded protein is CASSQQGKDTQYF.

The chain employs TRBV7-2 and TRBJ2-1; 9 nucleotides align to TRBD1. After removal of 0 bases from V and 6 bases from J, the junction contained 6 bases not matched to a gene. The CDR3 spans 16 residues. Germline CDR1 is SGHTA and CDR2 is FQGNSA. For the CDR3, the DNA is TGTGCCAGCAGCTTAGCGCCACAGGGGGCGGTCAATGAGCAGTTCTTC. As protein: CASSLAPQGAVNEQFF.

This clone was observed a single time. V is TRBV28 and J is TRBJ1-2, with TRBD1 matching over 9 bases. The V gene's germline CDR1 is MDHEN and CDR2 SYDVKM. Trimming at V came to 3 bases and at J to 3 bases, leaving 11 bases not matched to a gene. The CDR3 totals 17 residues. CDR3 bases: TGTGCCAGCAGTTTCCACTCCAACAGGGGGCAACACTATGGCTACACCTTC. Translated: CASSFHSNRGQHYGYTF.

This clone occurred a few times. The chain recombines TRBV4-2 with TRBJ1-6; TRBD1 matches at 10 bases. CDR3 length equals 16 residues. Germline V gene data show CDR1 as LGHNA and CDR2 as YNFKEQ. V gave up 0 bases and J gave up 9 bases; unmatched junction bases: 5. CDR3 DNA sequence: TGTGCCAGCAGCCAAGATCAGGGACAGGGGTTTTCACCCCTCCACTTT. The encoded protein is CASSQDQGQGFSPLHF.

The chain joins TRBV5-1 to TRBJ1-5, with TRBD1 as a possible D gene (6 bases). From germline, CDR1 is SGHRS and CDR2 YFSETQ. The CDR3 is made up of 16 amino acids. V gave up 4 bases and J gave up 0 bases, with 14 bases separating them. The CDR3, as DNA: TGCGCCAGCAGCGCTACAGGGTCTTATAGCAATCAGCCCCAGCATTTT. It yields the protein CASSATGSYSNQPQHF.

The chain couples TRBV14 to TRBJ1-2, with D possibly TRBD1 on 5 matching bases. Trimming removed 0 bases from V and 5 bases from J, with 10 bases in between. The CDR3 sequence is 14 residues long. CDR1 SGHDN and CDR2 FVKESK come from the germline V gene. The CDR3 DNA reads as TGTGCCAGCAGCCAAGATTCAAAGGGGTATGGCTACACCTTC. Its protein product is CASSQDSKGYGYTF.

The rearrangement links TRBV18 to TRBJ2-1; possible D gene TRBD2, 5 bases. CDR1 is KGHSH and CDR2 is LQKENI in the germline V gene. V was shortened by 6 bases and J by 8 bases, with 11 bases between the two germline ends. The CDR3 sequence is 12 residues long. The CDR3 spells CASSRTSDEQFF. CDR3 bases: TGTGCCAGCTCTCGGACTTCCGATGAGCAGTTCTTC.

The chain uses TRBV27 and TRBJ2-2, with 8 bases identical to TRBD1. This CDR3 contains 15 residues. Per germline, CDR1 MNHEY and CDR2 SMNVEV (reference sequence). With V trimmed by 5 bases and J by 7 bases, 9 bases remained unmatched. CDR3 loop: CASSKRQGFSGELFF. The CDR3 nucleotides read TGTGCCAGCAGTAAGAGACAGGGGTTTAGCGGGGAGCTGTTTTTT.

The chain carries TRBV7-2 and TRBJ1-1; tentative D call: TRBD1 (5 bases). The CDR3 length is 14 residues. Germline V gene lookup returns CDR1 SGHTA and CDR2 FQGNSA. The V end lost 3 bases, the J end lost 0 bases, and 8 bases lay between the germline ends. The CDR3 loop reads CASSFAGMNTEAFF. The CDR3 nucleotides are TGTGCCAGCAGCTTCGCAGGGATGAACACTGAAGCTTTCTTT.

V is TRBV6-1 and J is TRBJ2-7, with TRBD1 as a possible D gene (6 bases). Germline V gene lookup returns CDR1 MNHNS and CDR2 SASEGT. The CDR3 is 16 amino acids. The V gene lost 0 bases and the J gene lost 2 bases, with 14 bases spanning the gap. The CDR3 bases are TGTGCCAGCAGTGAAGCTAGCTCCTCAGGGGCCTACGAGCAGTACTTC. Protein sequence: CASSEASSSGAYEQYF.

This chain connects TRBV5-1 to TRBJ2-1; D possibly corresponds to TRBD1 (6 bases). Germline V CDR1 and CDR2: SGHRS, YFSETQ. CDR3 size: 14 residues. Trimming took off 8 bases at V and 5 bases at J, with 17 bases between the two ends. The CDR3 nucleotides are TGCGCCAGTAAGGTAGGGGGAACGGACAATGAGCAGTTCTTC. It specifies CASKVGGTDNEQFF.

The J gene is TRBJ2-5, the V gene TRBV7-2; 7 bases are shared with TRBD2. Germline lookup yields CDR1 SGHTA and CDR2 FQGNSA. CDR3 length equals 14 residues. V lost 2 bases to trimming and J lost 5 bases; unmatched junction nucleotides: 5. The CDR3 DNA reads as TGTGCCAGCAGCTTATGGGGGGGGGTCGAGACCCAGTACTTC. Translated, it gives CASSLWGGVETQYF.

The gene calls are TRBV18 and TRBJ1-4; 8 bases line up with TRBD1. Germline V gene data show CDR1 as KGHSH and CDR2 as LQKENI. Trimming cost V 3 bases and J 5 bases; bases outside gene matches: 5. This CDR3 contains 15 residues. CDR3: CASSPQGAGNEKLFF. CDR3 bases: TGTGCCAGCTCACCCCAGGGGGCTGGGAATGAAAAACTGTTTTTT.

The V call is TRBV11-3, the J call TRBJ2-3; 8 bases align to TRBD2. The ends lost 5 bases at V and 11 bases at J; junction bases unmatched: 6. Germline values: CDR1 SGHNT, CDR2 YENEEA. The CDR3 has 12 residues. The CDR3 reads CASSPERGLQYF. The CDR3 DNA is TGTGCCAGCAGCCCAGAGCGGGGGTTGCAGTATTTT.

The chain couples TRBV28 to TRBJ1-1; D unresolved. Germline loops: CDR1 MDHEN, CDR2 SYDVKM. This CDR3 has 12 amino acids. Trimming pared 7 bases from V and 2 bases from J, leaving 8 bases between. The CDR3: CASTTVNTEAFF. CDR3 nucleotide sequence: TGTGCCAGCACCACAGTTAACACTGAAGCTTTCTTT.